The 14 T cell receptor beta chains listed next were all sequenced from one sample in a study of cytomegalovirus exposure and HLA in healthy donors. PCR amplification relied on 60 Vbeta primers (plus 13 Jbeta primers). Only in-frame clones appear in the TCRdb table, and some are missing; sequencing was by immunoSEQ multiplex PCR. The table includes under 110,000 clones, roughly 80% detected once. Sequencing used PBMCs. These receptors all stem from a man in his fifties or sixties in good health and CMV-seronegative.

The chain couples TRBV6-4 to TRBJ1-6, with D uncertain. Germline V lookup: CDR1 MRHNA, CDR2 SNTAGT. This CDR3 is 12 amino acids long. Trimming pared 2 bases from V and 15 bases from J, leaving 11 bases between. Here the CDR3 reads CASSDGGQVLHF. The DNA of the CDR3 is TGTGCCAGCAGTGACGGTGGGCAGGTCCTCCACTTT.

DNA of the CDR3: TGTGCCAGCAGCGACGAGGCCGCGATTCAAGAGACCCAGTACTTC. Amino acid sequence: CASSDEAAIQETQYF. The chain employs TRBV6-1 and TRBJ2-5, with D uncertain. CDR3 size: 15 residues. Germline lookup yields CDR1 MNHNS and CDR2 SASEGT. The ends were cut back, 6 bases at V and 2 bases at J, with 16 bases in the middle.

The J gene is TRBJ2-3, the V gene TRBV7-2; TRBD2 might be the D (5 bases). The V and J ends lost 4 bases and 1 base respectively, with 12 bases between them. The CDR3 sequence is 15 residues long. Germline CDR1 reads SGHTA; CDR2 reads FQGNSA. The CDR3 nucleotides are TGTGCCAGCAGCTCGGGTAGCGTGGGCACAGATACGCAGTATTTT. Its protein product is CASSSGSVGTDTQYF.

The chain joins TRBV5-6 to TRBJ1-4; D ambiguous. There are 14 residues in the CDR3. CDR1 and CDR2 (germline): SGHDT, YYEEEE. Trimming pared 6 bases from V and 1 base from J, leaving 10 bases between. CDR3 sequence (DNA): TGTGCCAGCACCCTGGGCAGAACTAATGAAAAACTGTTTTTT. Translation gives CASTLGRTNEKLFF.

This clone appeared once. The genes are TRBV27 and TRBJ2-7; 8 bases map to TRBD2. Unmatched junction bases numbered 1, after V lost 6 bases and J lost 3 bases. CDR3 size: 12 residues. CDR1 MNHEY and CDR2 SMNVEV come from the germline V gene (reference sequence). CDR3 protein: CASSGGVYEQYF. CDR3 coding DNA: TGTGCCAGCAGCGGGGGGGTCTACGAGCAGTACTTC.

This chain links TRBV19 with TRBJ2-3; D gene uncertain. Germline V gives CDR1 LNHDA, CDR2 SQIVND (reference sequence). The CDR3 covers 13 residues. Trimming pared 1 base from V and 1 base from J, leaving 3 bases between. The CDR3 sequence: CASSIAGTDTQYF. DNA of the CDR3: TGTGCCAGTAGTATAGCGGGCACAGATACGCAGTATTTT. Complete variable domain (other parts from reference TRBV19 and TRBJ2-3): DGGITQSPKYLFRKEGQNVTLSCEQNLNHDAMYWYRQDPGQGLRLIYYSQIVNDFQKGDIAEGYSVSREKKESFPLTVTSAQKNPTAFYLCASSIAGTDTQYFGPGTRLTVL.

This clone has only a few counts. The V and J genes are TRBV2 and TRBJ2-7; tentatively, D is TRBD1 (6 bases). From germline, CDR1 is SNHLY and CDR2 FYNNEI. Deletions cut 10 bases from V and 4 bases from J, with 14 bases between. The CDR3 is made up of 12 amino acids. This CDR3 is CAIRTDTYEQYV. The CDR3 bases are TGTGCCATCCGGACAGATACTTACGAGCAGTACGTC.

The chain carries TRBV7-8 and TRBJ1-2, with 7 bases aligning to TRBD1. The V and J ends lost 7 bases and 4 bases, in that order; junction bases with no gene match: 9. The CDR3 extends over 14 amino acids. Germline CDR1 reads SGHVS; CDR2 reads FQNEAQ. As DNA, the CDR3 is TGTGCCAGCAAGGAACCGGGACAGATCTATGGCTACACCTTC. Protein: CASKEPGQIYGYTF.

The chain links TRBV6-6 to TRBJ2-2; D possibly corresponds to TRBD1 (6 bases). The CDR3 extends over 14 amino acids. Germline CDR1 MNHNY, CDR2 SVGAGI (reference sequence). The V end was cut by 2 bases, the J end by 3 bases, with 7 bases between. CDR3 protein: CASSYEGDTGELFF. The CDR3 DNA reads TGTGCCAGCAGTTACGAGGGGGACACCGGGGAGCTGTTTTTT.

CDR3 protein: CASSADREDTEAFF. CDR3 nucleotides: TGTGCCAGCAGTGCTGACAGGGAGGACACTGAAGCTTTCTTT. The chain recombines TRBV6-5 with TRBJ1-1; 7 bases map to TRBD1. Trimming removed 5 bases from V and 3 bases from J; junction bases left unmatched: 6. Looked up from germline, CDR1 is MNHEY and CDR2 is SVGAGI. The CDR3 covers 14 residues.

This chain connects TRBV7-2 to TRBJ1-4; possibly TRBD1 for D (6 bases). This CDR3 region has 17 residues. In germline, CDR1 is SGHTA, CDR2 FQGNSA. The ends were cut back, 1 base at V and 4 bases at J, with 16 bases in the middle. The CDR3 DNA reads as TGTGCCAGCAGCTTAGGGACAGCCGAGGGGCATAATGAAAAACTGTTTTTT. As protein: CASSLGTAEGHNEKLFF.

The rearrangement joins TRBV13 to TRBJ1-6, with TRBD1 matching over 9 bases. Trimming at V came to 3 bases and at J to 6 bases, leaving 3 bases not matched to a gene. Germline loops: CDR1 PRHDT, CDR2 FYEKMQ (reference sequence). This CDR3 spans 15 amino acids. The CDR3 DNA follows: TGTGCCAGCAGCTTGGGACAGGGATTTAATTCACCCCTCCACTTT. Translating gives CASSLGQGFNSPLHF. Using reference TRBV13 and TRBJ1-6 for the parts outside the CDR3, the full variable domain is AAGVIQSPRHLIKEKRETATLKCYPIPRHDTVYWYQQGPGQDPQFLISFYEKMQSDKGSIPDRFSAQQFSDYHSELNMSSLELGDSALYFCASSLGQGFNSPLHFGNGTRLTVT.

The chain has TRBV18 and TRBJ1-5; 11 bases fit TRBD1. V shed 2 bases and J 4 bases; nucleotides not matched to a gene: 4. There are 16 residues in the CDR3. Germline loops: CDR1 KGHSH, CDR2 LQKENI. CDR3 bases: TGTGCCAGCTCACCATTGGACAGGGGGCGGAATCAGCCCCAGCATTTT. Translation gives CASSPLDRGRNQPQHF.

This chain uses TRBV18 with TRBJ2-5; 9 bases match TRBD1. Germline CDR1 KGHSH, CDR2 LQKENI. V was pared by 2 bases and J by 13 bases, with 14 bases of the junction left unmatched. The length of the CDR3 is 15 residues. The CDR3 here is CASSPVPGQGSRGYF. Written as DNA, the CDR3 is TGTGCCAGCTCACCAGTTCCGGGACAGGGTTCAAGAGGGTACTTC. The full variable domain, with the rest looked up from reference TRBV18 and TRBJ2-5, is NAGVMQNPRHLVRRRGQEARLRCSPMKGHSHVYWYRQLPEEGLKFMVYLQKENIIDESGMPKERFSAEFPKEGPSILRIQQVVRGDSAAYFCASSPVPGQGSRGYFGPGTRLLVL.